A single sample is the source of the 21 T cell receptor beta chains below, sequenced in a study of T cells in pancreatic ductal adenocarcinoma. Surgery without prior neoadjuvant therapy was the treatment of the selected pancreatic ductal adenocarcinoma patients. The method was immunoSEQ multiplex PCR; TCRdb's version includes in-frame clones alone and lacks a portion of them. Of approximately 97,000 clones listed, more than 90% are singletons. Sequences were obtained from PBMCs. Every receptor here comes from a human donor with pancreatic ductal adenocarcinoma.

The chain combines TRBV13 with TRBJ2-5; a possible D gene is TRBD2 (6 bases). Looked up from germline, CDR1 is PRHDT and CDR2 is FYEKMQ (reference sequence). Trimming removed 3 bases from V and 6 bases from J, with 14 bases in between. The CDR3 runs 14 residues. The CDR3 spells CASSLGLASQTQYF. The DNA for the CDR3 is TGTGCCAGCAGCTTGGGACTGGCAAGCCAGACCCAGTACTTC.

The table lists this clone with a few counts. The chain employs TRBV10-2 and TRBJ1-5, with no clear D. Germline V gives CDR1 WSHSY, CDR2 SAAADI. V was pared by 10 bases and J by 4 bases, with 14 bases between. The CDR3 is 13 residues long. Here the CDR3 DNA reads TGCGCCACCCGAAGCCTGCTTAATCAGCCCCAGCATTTT. Amino acids: CATRSLLNQPQHF.

The chain uses TRBV11-2 and TRBJ2-7, with D possibly being TRBD1 (5 bases). The CDR3 consists of 16 residues. Trimming removed 0 bases at V and 4 bases at J, with 16 bases between. CDR1 is SGHAT, CDR2 FQNNGV, per germline. CDR3 region: CASSLEPPGPLYEQYF. The CDR3 nucleotides read TGTGCCAGCAGCTTAGAACCCCCAGGGCCTTTATACGAGCAGTACTTC.

This chain uses TRBV5-6 with TRBJ2-5; D remains ambiguous. V shed 4 bases and J shed 5 bases, with 9 bases lying between them. Germline CDR1 reads SGHDT; CDR2 reads YYEEEE. The CDR3 length is 12 residues. The CDR3 DNA reads TGTGCCAGCAGCCTAGATTCGGAGACCCAGTACTTC. Translation gives CASSLDSETQYF.

The chain employs TRBV5-1 and TRBJ2-2; 11 bases match TRBD2. V gave up 4 bases and J gave up 3 bases; unmatched junction bases: 8. The CDR3 spans 17 residues. Germline assignment: CDR1 SGHRS and CDR2 YFSETQ. This chain's CDR3 is CASSPPLAGGDTGELFF. The CDR3, as DNA: TGCGCCAGCAGCCCCCCCCTAGCGGGAGGCGACACCGGGGAGCTGTTTTTT.

The CDR3 spells CASRGGQGLGEPQHF. CDR3 coding DNA: TGTGCCAGCAGGGGTGGACAGGGGCTGGGTGAACCCCAGCATTTT. The chain couples TRBV2 to TRBJ1-5, with 9 bases matching TRBD1. The V segment lost 6 bases and the J segment 10 bases; nucleotides outside the gene matches: 13. Per the germline V gene, CDR1 is SNHLY and CDR2 is FYNNEI. The CDR3 loop spans 15 amino acids.

V gene TRBV30 combines with J gene TRBJ1-4; TRBD1 matches 9 bases. The CDR3 has 14 amino acids. The trim removed 0 bases at V and 7 bases at J, leaving 3 bases unmatched. Germline V gene data show CDR1 as GTSNPN and CDR2 as SVGIG (reference sequence). CDR3 sequence reads: CAWSVVQGAEKLFF. The CDR3 DNA sequence: TGTGCCTGGAGTGTGGTACAGGGGGCTGAAAAACTGTTTTTT.

The chain carries TRBV7-9 and TRBJ2-5; 9 bases are a match to TRBD2. Germline V gene data show CDR1 as SEHNR and CDR2 as FQNEAQ (reference sequence). V dropped 0 bases and J dropped 5; count of bases not matched to a gene: 7. CDR3 size: 16 residues. The CDR3 protein is CASSLASGSPGETQYF. CDR3 in DNA: TGTGCCAGCAGCTTAGCTAGCGGGAGCCCTGGGGAGACCCAGTACTTC. The full variable domain, rest sourced from reference TRBV7-9 and TRBJ2-5, is DTGVSQNPRHKITKRGQNVTFRCDPISEHNRLYWYRQTLGQGPEFLTYFQNEAQLEKSRLLSDRFSAERPKGSFSTLEIQRTEQGDSAMYLCASSLASGSPGETQYFGPGTRLLVL.

The chain recombines TRBV27 with TRBJ2-7; D is undetermined. The CDR3 sequence is 13 residues long. Trimming pared 3 bases from V and 2 bases from J, leaving 8 bases between. Germline CDR1 reads MNHEY; CDR2 reads SMNVEV (reference sequence). The CDR3 coding sequence is TGTGCCAGCAGTTTGAGTGCCACCTACGAGCAGTACTTC. Protein sequence: CASSLSATYEQYF.

V is TRBV5-1 and J is TRBJ2-5; TRBD1 matches 12 bases. This CDR3 is 14 amino acids long. In germline, CDR1 is SGHRS, CDR2 YFSETQ. V gave up 3 bases and J gave up 7 bases; unmatched junction bases: 4. The CDR3, as DNA: TGCGCCAGCAGCTACGGGACAGGGGGCATGACCCAGTACTTC. It codes for CASSYGTGGMTQYF.

The genes are TRBV27 and TRBJ2-1, with TRBD2 as a possible D gene (5 bases). CDR3 length: 14 amino acids. V dropped 5 bases and J dropped 3 bases, with 11 bases sitting between them. Germline V gene lookup returns CDR1 MNHEY and CDR2 SMNVEV (reference sequence). CDR3 sequence (DNA): TGTGCCAGCAGTCACGCTACTAGCTACAATGAGCAGTTCTTC. This translates into CASSHATSYNEQFF.

The chain has TRBV10-3 and TRBJ1-1, with D tentatively TRBD1 (5 bases). This CDR3 is 14 amino acids long. Trimming removed 7 bases from V and 0 bases from J, with 12 bases in between. Germline V gene data show CDR1 as ENHRY and CDR2 as SYGVKD. CDR3 sequence (DNA): TGTGCCATCACAATGGGGACTATGAACACTGAAGCTTTCTTT. Amino acids: CAITMGTMNTEAFF.

This clone is a singleton in its sample. The gene calls are TRBV9 and TRBJ1-2; maybe TRBD1 (5 bases). Trimming shortened V by 0 bases and J by 7 bases, and 19 bases separated the two germline ends. Germline CDR1 and CDR2: SGDLS and YYNGEE. The length of the CDR3 is 16 residues. CDR3 sequence: CASSVAGWQGLGGYTF. In DNA form, the CDR3 reads TGTGCCAGCAGCGTAGCTGGTTGGCAGGGATTAGGTGGCTACACCTTC.

This chain links TRBV14 with TRBJ2-7, with 7 bases aligning to TRBD1. Germline CDR1 SGHDN, CDR2 FVKESK. CDR3 length: 14 amino acids. V shed 1 base and J 2 bases; nucleotides not matched to a gene: 2. This CDR3 reads CASSQGQGPYEQYF. The CDR3 nucleotides read TGTGCCAGCAGCCAAGGACAGGGCCCCTACGAGCAGTACTTC.

The V call is TRBV7-9, the J call TRBJ2-7, with a possible D match to TRBD2 (5 bases). Germline CDR1 and CDR2: SEHNR and FQNEAQ (reference sequence). V was clipped by 5 bases and J by 5 bases, with 19 bases between them. The CDR3 runs to 15 residues. The CDR3 nucleotides read TGTGCCAGCAGCCCAGCGGTTGGGGTGTTCGACGAGCAGTACTTC. Amino acid sequence: CASSPAVGVFDEQYF.

V usage is TRBV30 and J usage is TRBJ2-7, with 7 positions matching TRBD1. Germline V gene sequence: CDR1 GTSNPN, CDR2 SVGIG (reference sequence). This CDR3 comprises 12 residues. The V and J ends lost 5 bases and 12 bases, in that order; junction bases with no gene match: 13. CDR3 DNA: TGTGCCTGGGCCGGGACAGCCGAGGTCCCGTACTTC. Its translation is CAWAGTAEVPYF.

V gene TRBV30 combines with J gene TRBJ2-7; tentative D call: TRBD2 (6 bases). Trimming took 3 bases from V and 4 from J, leaving 7 bases between them. The germline CDR1 and CDR2 sequences are GTSNPN and SVGIG (reference sequence). The CDR3 consists of 11 residues. DNA for the CDR3: TGTGCCTGGAGACTAGCTTACGAGCAGTACTTC. Translating gives CAWRLAYEQYF.

The rearrangement uses TRBV7-9 and TRBJ1-2; TRBD1 aligns across 10 bases. V was pared by 4 bases and J by 6 bases, with 5 bases of the junction left unmatched. Per the germline V gene, CDR1 is SEHNR and CDR2 is FQNEAQ (reference sequence). The CDR3 sequence is 14 residues long. The CDR3: CASSSPGQGNGYTF. CDR3 in DNA: TGTGCCAGCAGCTCCCCGGGACAGGGGAATGGCTACACCTTC.

The CDR3 protein is CASSHFSGTGKNEQFF. CDR3 DNA: TGTGCCAGTAGCCACTTTAGCGGGACAGGGAAGAATGAGCAGTTCTTC. The J gene is TRBJ2-1, the V gene TRBV19, with D maybe TRBD1 (9 bases). This CDR3 comprises 16 residues. Trimming shortened V by 6 bases and J by 7 bases, and 22 bases separated the two germline ends. Germline loops: CDR1 LNHDA, CDR2 SQIVND (reference sequence).

The V and J genes are TRBV5-1 and TRBJ2-3; 9 bases match TRBD1. This CDR3 spans 15 amino acids. From germline, CDR1 is SGHRS and CDR2 YFSETQ. Trimming removed 4 bases from V and 5 bases from J; junction bases left unmatched: 8. DNA of the CDR3: TGCGCCAGCAGCAACACAGGGGGCCGGGAAGATACGCAGTATTTT. Translation gives CASSNTGGREDTQYF.

The J gene is TRBJ1-4, the V gene TRBV5-1; 7 nucleotides agree with TRBD1. Per germline, CDR1 SGHRS and CDR2 YFSETQ. The ends lost 0 bases at V and 0 bases at J; junction bases unmatched: 5. The CDR3 loop spans 17 amino acids. The CDR3 DNA reads as TGCGCCAGCAGCTTGGGACAGGGCCTCACAACTAATGAAAAACTGTTTTTT. This gives the protein CASSLGQGLTTNEKLFF.